These T cell receptor beta chains were read from a single sample in a study of T cell responses to AZD1222 COVID-19 vaccine. Assay: immunoSEQ multiplex PCR; the TCRdb copy retains only in-frame clones and omits some. This table has around 60,000 clones, around 90% appearing once. The sample was peripheral blood, taken on day 0 of AZD1222 vaccination. These receptors all stem from an adult in good health. CDR3s include the opening cysteine and the closing phenylalanine or tryptophan. The D gene is left open where the match is weak. Not all rows give a size; the values are once, few, many and, for expanded clones, a class.

clone size: NA
J gene: TRBJ1-4
D gene: TRBD1
V gene: TRBV6-6
CDR3 DNA: TGTGCCAGCAGACCCGGGACAGGGGGTGAAAAACTGTTTTTT
CDR3 protein: CASRPGTGGEKLFF

clone size: NA
J gene: TRBJ2-2
D gene: NA
V gene: TRBV19
CDR3 DNA: TGTGCCAGTAGTTTCAACCGGGGGCTTCCCGGGGAGCTGTTTTTT
CDR3 protein: CASSFNRGLPGELFF

clone size: NA
J gene: TRBJ1-2
D gene: TRBD1
V gene: TRBV27
CDR3 DNA: TGTGCCAGCAGTTTATTTCGACAGGGGGCCTATGGCTACACCTTC
CDR3 protein: CASSLFRQGAYGYTF

clone size: NA
J gene: TRBJ1-2
D gene: NA
V gene: TRBV19
CDR3 DNA: TGTGCCAGTAGTATAGTGGACTATGGCTACACCTTC
CDR3 protein: CASSIVDYGYTF

clone size: NA
J gene: TRBJ1-5
D gene: NA
V gene: TRBV28
CDR3 DNA: TGTGCCAGCCGGGTTCAACTCGGACAGCCCCAGCATTTT
CDR3 protein: CASRVQLGQPQHF

clone size: NA
J gene: TRBJ1-3
D gene: NA
V gene: TRBV7-6
CDR3 DNA: TGTGCCAGCAGCTTAGGGATCGCTGGAAACACCATATATTTT
CDR3 protein: CASSLGIAGNTIYF

clone size: NA
J gene: TRBJ2-7
D gene: NA
V gene: TRBV5-6
CDR3 DNA: TGTGCCAGCTCCAAGCGTGCGGGGACTTGGTACGAGCAGTACTTC
CDR3 protein: CASSKRAGTWYEQYF

clone size: NA
J gene: TRBJ2-2
D gene: TRBD2
V gene: TRBV3-1/TRBV3-2
CDR3 DNA: TGTGCCAGCAGCCTCCTCCCTAGCGGGGCGAACACCGGGGAGCTGTTTTTT
CDR3 protein: CASSLLPSGANTGELFF

clone size: NA
J gene: TRBJ2-7
D gene: TRBD1
V gene: TRBV6-1
CDR3 DNA: TGTGCCAGCAGATTAAGGGGACAGGGAATCTACGAGCAGTACTTC
CDR3 protein: CASRLRGQGIYEQYF

clone size: NA
J gene: TRBJ2-1
D gene: NA
V gene: TRBV5-1
CDR3 DNA: TGCGCCAGCAGCTTGATAACCGATTCATACAATGAGCAGTTCTTC
CDR3 protein: CASSLITDSYNEQFF

clone size: NA
J gene: TRBJ1-2
D gene: TRBD1
V gene: TRBV19
CDR3 DNA: TGTGCCAGTAGTAGGGGGAGACAGGGGACCGTCGTCGATGGCTACACCTTC
CDR3 protein: CASSRGRQGTVVDGYTF

clone size: NA
J gene: TRBJ1-1
D gene: NA
V gene: TRBV19
CDR3 DNA: TGTGCCAGTAGTATAGAGAGAGGGGAGACCACTGAAGCTTTCTTT
CDR3 protein: CASSIERGETTEAFF

clone size: once
J gene: TRBJ2-1
D gene: TRBD2
V gene: TRBV4-2
CDR3 DNA: TGTGCCAGCAGCCCCAGACTAGCGGGGAACTCCTTTGATGAGCAGTTCTTC
CDR3 protein: CASSPRLAGNSFDEQFF

clone size: NA
J gene: TRBJ2-2
D gene: TRBD1
V gene: TRBV5-8
CDR3 DNA: TGTGCCAGCAGCTTGCAGGGGGCAGTCACCGGGGAGCTGTTTTTT
CDR3 protein: CASSLQGAVTGELFF

clone size: NA
J gene: TRBJ1-2
D gene: NA
V gene: TRBV3-1/TRBV3-2
CDR3 DNA: TGTGCCAGCAGCCAATTGGCTGGCTATGGCTACACCTTC
CDR3 protein: CASSQLAGYGYTF

clone size: NA
J gene: TRBJ1-1
D gene: NA
V gene: TRBV20-1
CDR3 DNA: TGCAGTGCTAAGCTGGAGAGAGAAGCTTTCTTT
CDR3 protein: CSAKLEREAFF

clone size: few
J gene: TRBJ2-2
D gene: NA
V gene: TRBV27
CDR3 DNA: TGTGCCAGCAGTGAAGAGGGGGTTCGCACCGGGGAGCTGTTTTTT
CDR3 protein: CASSEEGVRTGELFF

clone size: once
J gene: TRBJ1-4
D gene: NA
V gene: TRBV12-2
CDR3 DNA: TGTGCAAGTCGCAACGGGACAGGGGATGAAAAACTGTTTTTT
CDR3 protein: CASRNGTGDEKLFF

clone size: NA
J gene: TRBJ1-3
D gene: TRBD1
V gene: TRBV18
CDR3 DNA: TGTGCCAGCTCACTCTCGACAGGGAAGGCGTCAGGAAACACCATATATTTT
CDR3 protein: CASSLSTGKASGNTIYF

clone size: NA
J gene: TRBJ2-7
D gene: TRBD2
V gene: TRBV5-1
CDR3 DNA: TGCGCCAGCAGTTCCGGGACTAGCGGGGCAGAGCAGTACTTC
CDR3 protein: CASSSGTSGAEQYF

clone size: once
J gene: TRBJ2-2
D gene: NA
V gene: TRBV5-8
CDR3 DNA: TGTGCCAGCAGCCTAGGGACTTCAAACACCGGGGAGCTGTTTTTT
CDR3 protein: CASSLGTSNTGELFF

clone size: NA
J gene: TRBJ1-1
D gene: NA
V gene: TRBV19
CDR3 DNA: TGTGCCAGTAGACAGTCGTTACCGAACACTGAAGCTTTCTTT
CDR3 protein: CASRQSLPNTEAFF

clone size: NA
J gene: TRBJ1-2
D gene: NA
V gene: TRBV19
CDR3 DNA: TGTGCCAGTTCCGGGACACTCTATGGCTACACCTTC
CDR3 protein: CASSGTLYGYTF

clone size: NA
J gene: TRBJ2-7
D gene: NA
V gene: TRBV5-1
CDR3 DNA: TGCGCCAGCAGCGGGGGGCAGGGACTACGCGAGCAGTACTTC
CDR3 protein: CASSGGQGLREQYF

clone size: NA
J gene: TRBJ1-6
D gene: TRBD1
V gene: TRBV6-5
CDR3 DNA: TGTGCCAGCAGTCCCGGGACAGTATATGATTCACCCCTCCACTTT
CDR3 protein: CASSPGTVYDSPLHF

clone size: NA
J gene: TRBJ2-1
D gene: NA
V gene: TRBV30
CDR3 DNA: TGTGCCTGGAGTCGGGGTAGCGGACTATACAATGAGCAGTTCTTC
CDR3 protein: CAWSRGSGLYNEQFF

clone size: NA
J gene: TRBJ2-2
D gene: NA
V gene: TRBV18
CDR3 DNA: TGTGCCAGCTCCCAGATAGGGCAGATGAACACCGGGGAGCTGTTTTTT
CDR3 protein: CASSQIGQMNTGELFF

clone size: NA
J gene: TRBJ1-4
D gene: NA
V gene: TRBV6-2/TRBV6-3
CDR3 DNA: TGTGCCAGCAGTTACTCCCTCGGGGGCACGGGAGAAAAACTGTTTTTT
CDR3 protein: CASSYSLGGTGEKLFF

clone size: NA
J gene: TRBJ2-1
D gene: NA
V gene: TRBV5-1
CDR3 DNA: TGCGCCAGCAGCTTGGCCCAGAATGAGCAGTTCTTC
CDR3 protein: CASSLAQNEQFF